These 3 T cell receptor beta chains originate from one sample sequenced in a study of beta chain features in type 1 diabetes. Isolated RNA was reverse transcribed in full, so expressed TCRB transcripts were sequenced. Sequencing used immunoSEQ multiplex PCR; TCRdb keeps in-frame clones, though not all of them. The data contain around 450,000 clones, 9.5% to 12% of them singletons. The sample comprised naive CD4+ T cells from blood. The receptors were sampled from a woman under 30 in good health.

This clone was detected a few times. The same CDR3 is also encoded by other DNA sequences in this sample. The chain has TRBV15 and TRBJ2-3; 8 bases map to TRBD1. Germline loops: CDR1 LNHNV, CDR2 YYDKDF (reference sequence). Germline trimming cut 3 bases from V and 3 bases from J; bases unmatched to any gene: 2. The CDR3 is 14 amino acids. CDR3 sequence reads: CATSRDRATDTQYF. CDR3 sequence (DNA): TGTGCCACCAGCAGGGACAGGGCGACAGATACGCAGTATTTT. The complete variable domain, with remaining parts taken from reference TRBV15 and TRBJ2-3, reads DAMVIQNPRYQVTQFGKPVTLSCSQTLNHNVMYWYQQKSSQAPKLLFHYYDKDFNNEADTPDNFQSRRPNTSFCFLDIRSPGLGDTAMYLCATSRDRATDTQYFGPGTRLTVL.

The table lists this clone with a few counts. The genes are TRBV12-5 and TRBJ2-1, with D hard to call. The CDR3 loop spans 11 amino acids. Germline-derived CDR1 and CDR2 are LGHNT and FRNRAP. Trimming removed 6 bases from V and 5 bases from J, with 5 bases in between. This CDR3 is CASGRDNEQFF. The CDR3 nucleotides are TGTGCTAGTGGCCGAGACAATGAGCAGTTCTTC.

This clone was seen a few times. The V gene is TRBV6-1, the J gene TRBJ1-4; possible D gene TRBD1, 5 bases. The ends were cut back, 4 bases at V and 7 bases at J, with 13 bases in the middle. This CDR3 has 14 residues. Per germline, CDR1 MNHNS and CDR2 SASEGT. The CDR3 sequence is CASSVPGGGEKLFF. The CDR3 DNA sequence: TGTGCCAGCAGTGTTCCCGGGGGTGGTGAAAAACTGTTTTTT.